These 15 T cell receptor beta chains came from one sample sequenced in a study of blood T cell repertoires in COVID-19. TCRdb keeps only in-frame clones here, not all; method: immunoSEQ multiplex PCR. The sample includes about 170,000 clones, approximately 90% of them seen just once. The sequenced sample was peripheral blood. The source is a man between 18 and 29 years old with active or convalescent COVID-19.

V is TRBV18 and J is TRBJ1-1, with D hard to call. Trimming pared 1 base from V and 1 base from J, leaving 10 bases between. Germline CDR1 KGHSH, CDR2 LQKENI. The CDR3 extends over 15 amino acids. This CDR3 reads CASSPQEYSNTEAFF. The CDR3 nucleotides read TGTGCCAGCTCACCACAGGAGTACTCGAACACTGAAGCTTTCTTT. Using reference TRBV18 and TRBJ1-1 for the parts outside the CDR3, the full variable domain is NAGVMQNPRHLVRRRGQEARLRCSPMKGHSHVYWYRQLPEEGLKFMVYLQKENIIDESGMPKERFSAEFPKEGPSILRIQQVVRGDSAAYFCASSPQEYSNTEAFFGQGTRLTVV.

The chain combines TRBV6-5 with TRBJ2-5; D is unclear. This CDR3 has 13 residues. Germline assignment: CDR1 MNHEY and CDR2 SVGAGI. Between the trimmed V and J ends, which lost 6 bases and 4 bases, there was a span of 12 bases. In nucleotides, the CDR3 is TGTGCCAGCAGCGTGGTGTGGGCAGAGACCCAGTACTTC. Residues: CASSVVWAETQYF.

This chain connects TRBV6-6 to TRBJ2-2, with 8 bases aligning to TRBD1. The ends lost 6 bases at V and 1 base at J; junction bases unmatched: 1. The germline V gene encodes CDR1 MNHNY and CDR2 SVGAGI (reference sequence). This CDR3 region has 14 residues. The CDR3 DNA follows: TGTGCCAGCAGAGGACAGGGGAACACCGGGGAGCTGTTTTTT. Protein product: CASRGQGNTGELFF.

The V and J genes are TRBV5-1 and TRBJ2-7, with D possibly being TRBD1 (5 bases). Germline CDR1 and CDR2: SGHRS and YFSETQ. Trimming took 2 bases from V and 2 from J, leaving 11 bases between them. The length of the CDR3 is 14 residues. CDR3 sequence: CASSLQAEAYEQYF. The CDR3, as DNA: TGCGCCAGCAGCTTACAGGCCGAGGCCTACGAGCAGTACTTC.

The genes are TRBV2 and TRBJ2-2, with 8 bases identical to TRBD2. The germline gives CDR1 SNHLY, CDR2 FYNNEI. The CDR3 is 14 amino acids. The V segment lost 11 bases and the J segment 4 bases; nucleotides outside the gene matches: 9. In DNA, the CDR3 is TGTGCCCAAGCACGGACTAGCAGCACCGGGGAGCTGTTTTTT. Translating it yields CAQARTSSTGELFF.

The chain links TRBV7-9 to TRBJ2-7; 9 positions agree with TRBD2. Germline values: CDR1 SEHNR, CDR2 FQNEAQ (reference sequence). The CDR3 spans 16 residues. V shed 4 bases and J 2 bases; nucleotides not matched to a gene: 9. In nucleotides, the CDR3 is TGTGCCAGCAGCTGGGACCTAGCGGGGCTAGCCTACGAGCAGTACTTC. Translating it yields CASSWDLAGLAYEQYF.

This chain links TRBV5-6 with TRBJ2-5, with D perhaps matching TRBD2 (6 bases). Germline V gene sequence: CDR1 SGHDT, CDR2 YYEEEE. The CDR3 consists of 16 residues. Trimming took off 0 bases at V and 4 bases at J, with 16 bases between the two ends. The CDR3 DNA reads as TGTGCCAGCAGCTTGGAATTCGGGGGTAGGGGAGAGACCCAGTACTTC. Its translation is CASSLEFGGRGETQYF. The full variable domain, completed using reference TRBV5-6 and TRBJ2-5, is DAGVTQSPTHLIKTRGQQVTLRCSPKSGHDTVSWYQQALGQGPQFIFQYYEEEERQRGNFPDRFSGHQFPNYSSELNVNALLLGDSALYLCASSLEFGGRGETQYFGPGTRLLVL.

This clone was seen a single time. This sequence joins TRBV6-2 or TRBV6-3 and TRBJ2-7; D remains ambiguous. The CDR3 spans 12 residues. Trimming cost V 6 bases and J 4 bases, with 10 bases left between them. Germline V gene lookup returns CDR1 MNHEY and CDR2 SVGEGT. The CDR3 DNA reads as TGTGCCAGCAGCTCCGTAGTATACGAGCAGTACTTC. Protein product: CASSSVVYEQYF.

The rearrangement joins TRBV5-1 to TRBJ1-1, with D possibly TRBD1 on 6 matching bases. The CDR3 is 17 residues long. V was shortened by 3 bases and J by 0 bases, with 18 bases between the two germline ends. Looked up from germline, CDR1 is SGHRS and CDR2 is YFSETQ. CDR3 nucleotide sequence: TGCGCCAGCAGCTGGGAGGGGGAGTCGATTTTGAACACTGAAGCTTTCTTT. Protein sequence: CASSWEGESILNTEAFF.

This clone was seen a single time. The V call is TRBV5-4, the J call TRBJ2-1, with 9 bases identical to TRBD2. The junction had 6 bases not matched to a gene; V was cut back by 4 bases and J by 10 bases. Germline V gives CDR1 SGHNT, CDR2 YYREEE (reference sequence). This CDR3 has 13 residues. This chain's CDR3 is CASSTGLAREQFF. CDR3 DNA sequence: TGTGCCAGCAGCACCGGACTAGCGAGGGAGCAGTTCTTC.

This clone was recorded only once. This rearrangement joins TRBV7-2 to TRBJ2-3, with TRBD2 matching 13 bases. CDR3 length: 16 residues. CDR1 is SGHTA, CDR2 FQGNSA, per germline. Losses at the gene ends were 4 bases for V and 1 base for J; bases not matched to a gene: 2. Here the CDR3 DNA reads TGTGCCAGCAGCTCTGGACTAGCGGGAGGCACAGATACGCAGTATTTT. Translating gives CASSSGLAGGTDTQYF.

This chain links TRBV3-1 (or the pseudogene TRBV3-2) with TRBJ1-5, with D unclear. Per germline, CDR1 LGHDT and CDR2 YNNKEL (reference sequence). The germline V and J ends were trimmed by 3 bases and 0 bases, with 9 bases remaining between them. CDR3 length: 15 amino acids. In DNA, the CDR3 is TGTGCCAGCAGCCAGGCATTAAATAGCAATCAGCCCCAGCATTTT. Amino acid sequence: CASSQALNSNQPQHF.

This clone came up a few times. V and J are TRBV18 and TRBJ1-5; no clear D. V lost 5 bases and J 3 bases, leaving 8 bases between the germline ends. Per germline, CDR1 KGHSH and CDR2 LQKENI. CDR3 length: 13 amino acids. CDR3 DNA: TGTGCCAGCTCAGATAGCTACAATCAGCCCCAGCATTTT. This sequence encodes CASSDSYNQPQHF.

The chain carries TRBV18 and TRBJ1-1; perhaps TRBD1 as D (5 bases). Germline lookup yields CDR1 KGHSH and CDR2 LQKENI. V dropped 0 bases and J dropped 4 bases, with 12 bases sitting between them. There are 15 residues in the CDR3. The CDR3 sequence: CASSPPSQGGTEAFF. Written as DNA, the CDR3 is TGTGCCAGCTCACCACCTTCTCAGGGAGGCACTGAAGCTTTCTTT. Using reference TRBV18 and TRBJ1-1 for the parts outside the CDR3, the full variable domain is NAGVMQNPRHLVRRRGQEARLRCSPMKGHSHVYWYRQLPEEGLKFMVYLQKENIIDESGMPKERFSAEFPKEGPSILRIQQVVRGDSAAYFCASSPPSQGGTEAFFGQGTRLTVV.

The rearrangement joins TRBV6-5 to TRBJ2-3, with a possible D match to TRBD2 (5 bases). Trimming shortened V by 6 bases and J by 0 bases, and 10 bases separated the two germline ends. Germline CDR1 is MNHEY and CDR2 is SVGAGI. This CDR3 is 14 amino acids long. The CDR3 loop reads CASSNSGSTDTQYF. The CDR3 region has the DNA TGTGCCAGCAGCAACAGCGGAAGCACAGATACGCAGTATTTT.